Here is one T cell receptor (beta chain) with its context. Antigen: not known. These data come from a study of cytomegalovirus exposure and HLA in healthy donors. Points from the study as a whole: As was reported, the classifier diagnosed cytomegalovirus status with high specificity and sensitivity.

The PCR was carried out with 60 Vbeta primers and 13 Jbeta primers. Profiling relied on immunoSEQ multiplex PCR, and the TCRdb table lists in-frame clones only, not all of them. The sample's table shows more than 55,000 clones. V was shortened by 0 bases and J by 3 bases, with 13 bases between the two germline ends. Germline assignment: CDR1 SGHRS and CDR2 YFSETQ. The length of the CDR3 is 16 residues. Sequencing was carried out using PBMCs. This chain uses TRBV5-1 with TRBJ2-4, with D maybe TRBD1 (6 bases). This clonotype was obtained from a woman in her thirties or forties in good health and CMV-seropositive. The CDR3 here is CASSLGNRAIKNIQYF. CDR3 coding DNA: TGCGCCAGCAGCTTGGGTAACAGGGCAATCAAAAACATTCAGTACTTC. Combining the CDR3 with reference TRBV5-1 and TRBJ2-4 gives the whole variable domain KAGVTQTPRYLIKTRGQQVTLSCSPISGHRSVSWYQQTPGQGLQFLFEYFSETQRNKGNFPGRFSGRQFSNSRSEMNVSTLELGDSALYLCASSLGNRAIKNIQYFGAGTRLSVL.